Each of the 28 T cell receptor beta chains below was sequenced from the same sample in a study of blood T cells in healthy people across ages. Through a sample-barcoded 5' primer and a J-beta primer mix, a second PCR was run for roughly 7 to 12 cycles. Using its own MiXCR run on the 5' RACE reads, TCRdb lists one record per CDR3 protein. There are about 640,000 distinct CDR3 sequences in the sample; under 65% occur only once, and approximately 40% lies in the top ten. The specimen sequenced was blood. The receptors come from a man between 60 and 75 years old in good health.

The rearrangement uses TRBV10-3 and TRBJ1-2, with a weak D call TRBD1 (5 bases). The CDR3 totals 13 residues. V lost 6 bases and J 1 base, leaving 9 bases between the germline ends. Germline-derived CDR1 and CDR2 are ENHRY and SYGVKD. The CDR3 reads CAISRALNYGYTF. CDR3 DNA: TGTGCCATCAGCAGGGCCCTTAACTATGGCTACACCTTC.

The V call is TRBV20-1, the J call TRBJ2-5; 7 bases are shared with TRBD2. V shed 5 bases, J shed 3 bases, and the junction held 6 bases outside the gene matches. Germline loops: CDR1 DFQATT, CDR2 SNEGSKA (reference sequence). The CDR3 covers 13 residues. The CDR3 sequence: CSAARAGEETQYF. The CDR3 DNA reads as TGCAGTGCTGCACGGGCGGGGGAAGAGACCCAGTACTTC.

The rearrangement uses TRBV20-1 and TRBJ2-5, with 8 bases aligning to TRBD2. Per germline, CDR1 DFQATT and CDR2 SNEGSKA (reference sequence). V shed 6 bases, J shed 9 bases, and the junction held 15 bases outside the gene matches. This CDR3 comprises 14 residues. In nucleotides, the CDR3 is TGCAGTGCCACCTGGGGGGTAGCGGGGTTGCCCCAGTACTTC. This encodes CSATWGVAGLPQYF.

V and J are TRBV2 and TRBJ1-1; no clear D. Germline V gene sequence: CDR1 SNHLY, CDR2 FYNNEI. Trimming cost V 8 bases and J 1 base, with 11 bases left between them. The CDR3 sequence is 13 residues long. The DNA of the CDR3 is TGTGCCAGCGAAAACGGTGGGAACACTGAAGCTTTCTTT. Residues: CASENGGNTEAFF.

The V and J genes are TRBV20-1 and TRBJ2-1; D unresolved. Germline V gene data show CDR1 as DFQATT and CDR2 as SNEGSKA (reference sequence). This CDR3 comprises 13 residues. V lost 4 bases and J 7 bases, leaving 14 bases between the germline ends. The CDR3 nucleotides read TGCAGTGCTACTGGAAGGGATGGGAATGAGCAGTTCTTC. The encoded protein is CSATGRDGNEQFF.

The rearrangement joins TRBV9 to TRBJ2-7; D is perhaps TRBD2 (7 bases). The assigned J gene may be wrong: the sequence end matches TRBJ2-5 better. This CDR3 is built from 15 residues. Germline CDR1 reads SGDLS; CDR2 reads YYNGEE. The CDR3: CASSAQQGGWETQYF. The CDR3 nucleotides read TGTGCCAGCAGCGCCCAACAGGGAGGGTGGGAGACCCAGTACTTC.

The rearrangement uses TRBV28 and TRBJ2-7; D unresolved. The CDR3 totals 15 residues. CDR1 is MDHEN, CDR2 SYDVKM, per germline. V lost 5 bases and J 0 bases, leaving 14 bases between the germline ends. The chain's CDR3 is CASSNPRLDSYEQYF. The CDR3 DNA is TGTGCCAGCAGTAATCCCCGCTTGGACTCCTACGAGCAGTACTTC.

The J gene is TRBJ2-5, the V gene TRBV29-1; a weak D match, TRBD1 (5 bases). The germline CDR1 and CDR2 sequences are SQVTM and ANQGSEA. The CDR3 runs to 13 residues. Trimming pared 6 bases from V and 5 bases from J, leaving 16 bases between. This CDR3 reads CSVRRQGVETQYF. The CDR3 DNA reads as TGCAGCGTCCGCCGCCAGGGTGTGGAGACCCAGTACTTC.

The rearrangement links TRBV20-1 to TRBJ2-1, with no clear D. CDR3 length equals 13 residues. Trimming took 3 bases from V and 8 from J, leaving 14 bases between them. The germline V gene has CDR1 DFQATT and CDR2 SNEGSKA (reference sequence). The CDR3 region is CSASRRFRDEQFF. CDR3 bases: TGCAGTGCTAGCCGGCGGTTTAGGGATGAGCAGTTCTTC.

In its sample, this clonotype was seen many times. The chain has TRBV20-1 and TRBJ2-7, with D perhaps assigned TRBD1 or TRBD2 (5 bases each). Germline V CDR1 and CDR2: DFQATT, SNEGSKA (reference sequence). The CDR3 covers 13 residues. V was trimmed by 4 bases and J by 10 bases, leaving 20 bases between them. The CDR3 sequence: CSAISETGGYQYF. In DNA, the CDR3 is TGCAGTGCTATATCGGAGACTGGGGGTTATCAGTACTTC.

The V gene is TRBV20-1, the J gene TRBJ2-7, with a weak D call TRBD2 (6 bases). The CDR3 covers 14 residues. Trimming took off 6 bases at V and 0 bases at J, with 15 bases between the two ends. Germline V lookup: CDR1 DFQATT, CDR2 SNEGSKA (reference sequence). The CDR3 bases are TGCAGTGCCCCTCCCGGGACTGACTCCTACGAGCAGTACTTC. Residues: CSAPPGTDSYEQYF.

This clonotype turned up a few times. The chain has TRBV4-1 and TRBJ2-1; the match to TRBD1 covers 10 bases. Trimming took 5 bases from V and 8 from J; bases not matched to a gene: 12. Germline CDR1 is MGHRA and CDR2 is YSYEKL. The CDR3 length is 16 residues. CDR3 nucleotide sequence: TGCGCCAGCAGCTCCCCGGACAGGGGGTCGGCTGATGAGCAGTTCTTC. As protein: CASSSPDRGSADEQFF.

This chain uses TRBV6-5 with TRBJ2-3; perhaps TRBD2 as D (6 bases). Germline lookup yields CDR1 MNHEY and CDR2 SVGAGI. This CDR3 is built from 10 residues. The V end lost 8 bases, the J end lost 11 bases, and 11 bases lay between the germline ends. The CDR3 DNA is TGTGCCAGCGGAAGGGAGGTGCAGTATTTT. Amino acid sequence: CASGREVQYF.

The genes are TRBV12-3 or TRBV12-4 and TRBJ2-4; maybe TRBD1 (6 bases). The J call is doubtful: the DNA matches TRBJ2-7 better. The CDR3 is made up of 15 amino acids. The CDR3 protein is CASSPGDGGIYEQYF. CDR3 coding DNA: TGTGCCAGCAGCCCAGGGGATGGCGGCATCTACGAGCAGTACTTC.

J is TRBJ1-5 and V is TRBV9, with 9 bases lining up with TRBD1. CDR1 is SGDLS and CDR2 is YYNGEE in the germline V gene. J gave up 7 bases and V 4 bases, and 6 bases lay outside the gene matches. The CDR3 is 14 residues long. CDR3 in amino acids: CASSPGTGTQPQHF. As DNA, the CDR3 is TGTGCCAGCAGCCCAGGGACAGGGACCCAGCCCCAGCATTTT.

The chain joins TRBV7-9 to TRBJ2-5; D is undetermined. Trimming shortened V by 1 base and J by 11 bases, and 17 bases separated the two germline ends. The CDR3 is 14 residues long. Germline V lookup: CDR1 SEHNR, CDR2 FQNEAQ (reference sequence). This chain's CDR3 is CASSLGLGYHEQYF. CDR3 DNA sequence: TGTGCCAGCAGCTTAGGTCTGGGCTACCATGAGCAGTACTTC.

This chain joins TRBV28 and TRBJ1-5, with TRBD1 as a possible D gene (6 bases). V lost 2 bases to trimming and J lost 0 bases, with 17 bases between them. CDR3 size: 18 residues. Germline V lookup: CDR1 MDHEN, CDR2 SYDVKM. The CDR3 is CASSLGPFGTLSNQPQHF. Here the CDR3 DNA reads TGTGCCAGCAGTTTAGGTCCTTTCGGGACACTTAGCAATCAGCCCCAGCATTTT.

The V and J genes are TRBV7-2 and TRBJ2-5; the match to TRBD1 covers 7 bases. Germline V lookup: CDR1 SGHTA, CDR2 FQGNSA. This CDR3 contains 15 residues. With V trimmed by 1 base and J by 11 bases, 13 bases remained unmatched. The CDR3 DNA follows: TGTGCCAGCAGCTTAGGACAGGGAGTGCAGGGTGAGCAGTACTTC. It yields the protein CASSLGQGVQGEQYF.

The chain is built from TRBV6-5 and TRBJ2-1; 8 bases line up with TRBD2. Germline assignment: CDR1 MNHEY and CDR2 SVGAGI. The CDR3 consists of 16 residues. V was clipped by 4 bases and J by 1 base; unmatched bases: 6. CDR3: CASSWGSGVSYNEQFF. CDR3 in DNA: TGTGCCAGCAGTTGGGGTAGCGGGGTATCCTACAATGAGCAGTTCTTC.

This clonotype was detected only a few times. The rearrangement uses TRBV28 and TRBJ2-4, with D tentatively TRBD1 (6 bases). Germline CDR1 MDHEN, CDR2 SYDVKM. Trimming took 8 bases from V and 2 from J, leaving 13 bases between them. The CDR3 is made up of 14 amino acids. The CDR3 is CASCVQGTKNIQYF. CDR3 nucleotide sequence: TGTGCCAGCTGTGTCCAGGGGACCAAAAACATTCAGTACTTC.

The chain couples TRBV4-2 to TRBJ2-7; D could derive from TRBD1 or TRBD2 (5 bases each). Trimming removed 0 bases from V and 2 bases from J, with 14 bases in between. The CDR3 has 16 amino acids. From germline, CDR1 is LGHNA and CDR2 YNFKEQ. DNA of the CDR3: TGTGCCAGCAGCCAAGAAACGGGACCCACCGCCTACGAGCAGTACTTC. Protein: CASSQETGPTAYEQYF.

This CDR3 reads CATSDSLQETQYF. Here the CDR3 DNA reads TGTGCCACCAGTGATTCCCTCCAAGAGACCCAGTACTTC. The J gene is TRBJ2-5, the V gene TRBV24-1; D not resolved. The germline gives CDR1 KGHDR, CDR2 SFDVKD. V was trimmed by 2 bases and J by 1 base, leaving 4 bases between them. CDR3 length: 13 residues.

As for this clonotype: This clone may be a read error of a much larger clone one base away. The chain combines TRBV2 with TRBJ2-3, with D perhaps TRBD1 (6 bases). Trimming stripped 7 bases from V and 2 bases from J, with 10 bases between. Germline V gene lookup returns CDR1 SNHLY and CDR2 FYNNEI. This CDR3 contains 13 residues. The CDR3 sequence is CASTRGYTDTQYF. The DNA for the CDR3 is TGTGCCAGCACCAGGGGCTACACAGATACGCAGTATTTT.

The sample holds a few counts of this clonotype. The J gene is TRBJ1-2, the V gene TRBV3-1; D possibly corresponds to TRBD1 (6 bases). The CDR3 is 13 residues long. The V gene's germline CDR1 is LGHDT and CDR2 YNNKEL (reference sequence). Between the trimmed V and J ends, which lost 4 bases and 6 bases, there was a span of 12 bases. The CDR3 here is CASSLKQGNGYTF. The CDR3 coding sequence is TGTGCCAGCAGCCTCAAACAGGGTAATGGCTACACCTTC. The variable domain in full, with the rest retrieved from reference TRBV3-1 and TRBJ1-2, is DTAVSQTPKYLVTQMGNDKSIKCEQNLGHDTMYWYKQDSKKFLKIMFSYNNKELIINETVPNRFSPKSPDKAHLNLHINSLELGDSAVYFCASSLKQGNGYTFGSGTRLTVV.

The chain employs TRBV7-9 and TRBJ1-2, with TRBD1 as a possible D gene (6 bases). Germline V gives CDR1 SEHNR, CDR2 FQNEAQ (reference sequence). The CDR3 sequence is 12 residues long. Trimming shortened V by 4 bases and J by 13 bases, and 16 bases separated the two germline ends. Here the CDR3 DNA reads TGTGCCAGCAGCTCCACAGGGTTCCAGTGCACCTTC. Its protein is CASSSTGFQCTF.

The chain is built from TRBV5-1 and TRBJ2-3, with 8 positions matching TRBD2. This CDR3 has 17 amino acids. Germline loops: CDR1 SGHRS, CDR2 YFSETQ. V lost 3 bases, J lost 3 bases, and 12 bases stayed unmatched. CDR3 DNA sequence: TGCGCCAGCAGCTATAGCGGGGCCCCCCTCGGGACAGATACGCAGTATTTT. Residues: CASSYSGAPLGTDTQYF.

The rearrangement uses TRBV5-1 and TRBJ1-3; D call uncertain. This CDR3 contains 13 residues. From germline, CDR1 is SGHRS and CDR2 YFSETQ. V dropped 4 bases and J dropped 4 bases, with 9 bases sitting between them. The CDR3 loop reads CASSPGRGNTIYF. In DNA form, the CDR3 reads TGCGCCAGCAGCCCCGGTCGAGGAAACACCATATATTTT.

The chain joins TRBV15 to TRBJ2-3; perhaps TRBD2 as D (6 bases). Germline lookup yields CDR1 LNHNV and CDR2 YYDKDF (reference sequence). Deletions cut 0 bases from V and 3 bases from J, with 16 bases between. The CDR3 is made up of 17 amino acids. This CDR3 reads CATSRDYWRGDTDTQYF. CDR3 sequence (DNA): TGTGCCACCAGCAGAGATTACTGGCGGGGAGATACAGATACGCAGTATTTT. Looking up the rest from reference TRBV15 and TRBJ2-3 gives the full variable domain: DAMVIQNPRYQVTQFGKPVTLSCSQTLNHNVMYWYQQKSSQAPKLLFHYYDKDFNNEADTPDNFQSRRPNTSFCFLDIRSPGLGDTAMYLCATSRDYWRGDTDTQYFGPGTRLTVL.